This T cell receptor beta chain is from a study of T-cell memory formation after mild COVID-19. About the study: Across donors, TCR clusters were largely donor specific. Study results and caveats: CM and EM subsets held most contracting CD4+ clones; EMRA held CD8+ ones. Clonal second-wave expansions that peaked on day 37 had unconfirmed SARS-CoV-2 specificity.

For this clonotype: The antigen is unknown.

cDNA libraries for TCR alpha and TCR beta, carrying sample barcodes and UMIs, came from 5'RACE with constant-segment primers. One entry per CDR3 protein results from TCRdb running MiXCR on the 5' RACE reads. Here the sample spans hundreds of thousands of distinct CDR3 sequences, approximately 13% being singletons. Specimen: PBMCs or a T cell subset sorted from them (not recorded which). The receptor comes from a man between 18 and 35 years old who had mild COVID-19 (a few samples of this study predate the infection). Cell type and time point are not known.

In nucleotides, the CDR3 is TGTGCCTGGAGCGGTTCCGGGACAGGGAAGCTCATATATTTT. This encodes CAWSGSGTGKLIYF. The V call is TRBV30, the J call TRBJ1-3; 9 positions match TRBD1. In germline, CDR1 is GTSNPN, CDR2 SVGIG (reference sequence). The CDR3 has 14 residues. The trim removed 3 bases at V and 12 bases at J, leaving 12 bases unmatched.